The 27 T cell receptor beta chains reported below all come from one sample, sequenced in a study of blood T cell repertoires in COVID-19. Profiling relied on immunoSEQ multiplex PCR, and the TCRdb table lists in-frame clones only, not all of them. Of about 94,000 clones detected, around 86% appear once; the ten largest clones hold roughly 5%. The sequencing sample was made of peripheral blood. Source of these receptors: a woman aged 80 or older with acute or convalescent COVID-19.

The chain is built from TRBV5-1 and TRBJ2-5; 9 nucleotides agree with TRBD2. Germline V gene sequence: CDR1 SGHRS, CDR2 YFSETQ. V trimming: 3 bases; J trimming: 4 bases; junction bases outside the gene matches: 7. The CDR3 runs to 15 residues. This CDR3 is CASSSGGAGGETQYF. The DNA of the CDR3 is TGCGCCAGCAGCTCGGGTGGAGCGGGGGGAGAGACCCAGTACTTC.

This clone came up once. The J gene is TRBJ1-2, the V gene TRBV19; D perhaps matches TRBD1 (5 bases). With 0 bases removed from V and 8 bases from J, the gap between germline ends came to 13 bases. Germline CDR1 LNHDA, CDR2 SQIVND (reference sequence). The length of the CDR3 is 14 residues. The CDR3 protein is CASSIDDSPPGYTF. The CDR3 region has the DNA TGTGCCAGTAGTATAGACGACAGTCCGCCAGGCTACACCTTC.

CDR3 loop: CASSEVGGGTEAFF. The CDR3 region has the DNA TGTGCCAGCAGTGAAGTGGGGGGTGGGACTGAAGCTTTCTTT. The chain is built from TRBV2 and TRBJ1-1; weak D call: TRBD1 (5 bases). Trimming removed 1 base at V and 5 bases at J, with 11 bases between. In germline, CDR1 is SNHLY, CDR2 FYNNEI. The CDR3 is 14 residues long. The full variable domain, in which reference TRBV2 and TRBJ1-1 provide the parts outside the CDR3, is EPEVTQTPSHQVTQMGQEVILRCVPISNHLYFYWYRQILGQKVEFLVSFYNNEISEKSEIFDDQFSVERPDGSNFTLKIRSTKLEDSAMYFCASSEVGGGTEAFFGQGTRLTVV.

The chain recombines TRBV7-9 with TRBJ2-1, with 8 bases fitting TRBD1. The CDR3 sequence is 13 residues long. J gave up 10 bases and V 3 bases, and 5 bases lay outside the gene matches. CDR1 and CDR2 from the germline V gene are SEHNR and FQNEAQ (reference sequence). CDR3 nucleotide sequence: TGTGCCAGCAGCTTTGACGGGACAGGCGAGCAGTTCTTC. It translates to CASSFDGTGEQFF.

The V call is TRBV3-1 (or the pseudogene TRBV3-2), the J call TRBJ1-2; D is possibly TRBD1 (5 bases). The CDR3 consists of 12 residues. Trimming pared 0 bases from V and 13 bases from J, leaving 12 bases between. Per germline, CDR1 LGHDT and CDR2 YNNKEL (reference sequence). As DNA, the CDR3 is TGTGCCAGCAGCCAAGATCGGGGGGTTGTCACCTTC. This gives the protein CASSQDRGVVTF.

This rearrangement joins TRBV7-2 to TRBJ1-6; D gene uncertain. V lost 5 bases and J 6 bases, leaving 14 bases between the germline ends. Looked up from germline, CDR1 is SGHTA and CDR2 is FQGNSA. The CDR3 is 15 amino acids. This CDR3 is CASSARESGNSPLHF. The CDR3 DNA reads as TGTGCCAGCAGCGCCCGGGAATCGGGTAATTCACCCCTCCACTTT.

The V and J genes are TRBV5-1 and TRBJ2-1; TRBD2 is a possible D gene (5 bases). Germline V gives CDR1 SGHRS, CDR2 YFSETQ. V dropped 0 bases and J dropped 5 bases, with 15 bases sitting between them. This CDR3 comprises 16 residues. The chain's CDR3 is CASSLAGGRNHNEQFF. The CDR3 bases are TGCGCCAGCAGCTTGGCCGGAGGACGAAACCACAATGAGCAGTTCTTC.

The CDR3 reads CASKGTGNTEAFF. CDR3 sequence (DNA): TGTGCCAGCAAGGGGACAGGGAACACTGAAGCTTTCTTT. The chain is built from TRBV2 and TRBJ1-1, with TRBD1 matching 8 bases. V gave up 7 bases and J gave up 1 base; unmatched junction bases: 2. Germline CDR1 SNHLY, CDR2 FYNNEI. The CDR3 loop spans 13 amino acids.

This clone was observed once. The rearrangement links TRBV5-1 to TRBJ1-6, with 7 nucleotides matching TRBD1. The junction had 5 bases not matched to a gene; V was cut back by 6 bases and J by 5 bases. Germline CDR1 is SGHRS and CDR2 is YFSETQ. There are 14 residues in the CDR3. CDR3 residues: CASTFGTDNSPLHF. The CDR3 region has the DNA TGCGCCAGCACCTTCGGGACAGATAATTCACCCCTCCACTTT.

This chain links TRBV7-8 with TRBJ2-7; tentative D call: TRBD2 (6 bases). Germline assignment: CDR1 SGHVS and CDR2 FQNEAQ. CDR3 length: 15 residues. The V and J ends lost 5 bases and 0 bases respectively, with 14 bases between them. The CDR3 DNA sequence: TGTGCCAGCAGCCCATTAGCGGCTAGCTCCTACGAGCAGTACTTC. It is translated as CASSPLAASSYEQYF.

This sequence joins TRBV15 and TRBJ1-3; no clear D. The ends were cut back, 5 bases at V and 2 bases at J, with 10 bases in the middle. The CDR3 is 14 residues long. Germline V gene lookup returns CDR1 LNHNV and CDR2 YYDKDF (reference sequence). The CDR3 DNA reads as TGTGCCACCAGCTTCCCGACAACTGGAAACACCATATATTTT. It specifies CATSFPTTGNTIYF.

The chain links TRBV18 to TRBJ2-3; the D is unclear. CDR1 and CDR2 (germline): KGHSH, LQKENI. Trimming took off 3 bases at V and 10 bases at J, with 11 bases between the two ends. CDR3 length equals 12 residues. The CDR3 spells CASSPTGLAQYF. The CDR3 DNA follows: TGTGCCAGCTCACCGACTGGGTTGGCGCAGTATTTT.

This chain links TRBV5-4 with TRBJ2-1, with TRBD2 identical over 10 bases. The CDR3 consists of 14 residues. Germline V gene lookup returns CDR1 SGHNT and CDR2 YYREEE (reference sequence). The junction had 7 bases not matched to a gene; V was cut back by 0 bases and J by 13 bases. For the CDR3, the DNA is TGTGCCAGCAGCTTGGGTTGGTCTAGCGGGAGCCAGTTCTTC. Encoded protein: CASSLGWSSGSQFF.

The V call is TRBV5-6, the J call TRBJ2-2; the match to TRBD2 covers 9 bases. Germline V gene lookup returns CDR1 SGHDT and CDR2 YYEEEE. J gave up 5 bases and V 9 bases, and 11 bases lay outside the gene matches. The CDR3 contains 15 residues. The DNA for the CDR3 is TGTGCCACCCTTTTGGCGGGAGGGCCGACCGGGGAGCTGTTTTTT. The encoded protein is CATLLAGGPTGELFF.

The chain links TRBV7-2 to TRBJ2-7; 8 bases map to TRBD1. The germline CDR1 and CDR2 sequences are SGHTA and FQGNSA. V was pared by 6 bases and J by 6 bases, with 7 bases of the junction left unmatched. The CDR3 contains 13 residues. CDR3 nucleotide sequence: TGTGCCAGCAGTGACAGGGGTACGGGCGAGCAGTACTTC. It is translated as CASSDRGTGEQYF.

This chain uses TRBV19 with TRBJ1-2, with 8 nucleotides matching TRBD1. CDR1 is LNHDA and CDR2 is SQIVND in the germline V gene (reference sequence). The CDR3 runs 13 residues. Trimming at V came to 6 bases and at J to 4 bases, leaving 4 bases not matched to a gene. This CDR3 is CASRTTGVYGYTF. CDR3 in DNA: TGTGCCAGTAGGACGACAGGGGTCTATGGCTACACCTTC. Drawing the rest from reference TRBV19 and TRBJ1-2, the complete variable domain is DGGITQSPKYLFRKEGQNVTLSCEQNLNHDAMYWYRQDPGQGLRLIYYSQIVNDFQKGDIAEGYSVSREKKESFPLTVTSAQKNPTAFYLCASRTTGVYGYTFGSGTRLTVV.

This chain joins TRBV19 and TRBJ2-7; D may be TRBD1 (7 bases). From germline, CDR1 is LNHDA and CDR2 SQIVND (reference sequence). The CDR3 is made up of 14 amino acids. V was trimmed by 2 bases and J by 5 bases, leaving 13 bases between them. CDR3 region: CASSISTGRNEQYF. As DNA, the CDR3 is TGTGCCAGTAGTATATCGACAGGGAGGAACGAGCAGTACTTC.

CDR3 nucleotide sequence: TGCGCCAGCAGCGCTGGGCATCAGGGAACTGAAGCTTTCTTT. It is translated as CASSAGHQGTEAFF. The chain is built from TRBV5-1 and TRBJ1-1; weak D call: TRBD1 (5 bases). CDR3 length: 14 residues. The germline V gene encodes CDR1 SGHRS and CDR2 YFSETQ. V lost 4 bases, J lost 5 bases, and 15 bases lay in between.

The chain recombines TRBV19 with TRBJ1-3, with TRBD1 identical over 8 bases. The CDR3 sequence is 14 residues long. CDR1 and CDR2 from the germline V gene are LNHDA and SQIVND (reference sequence). V lost 4 bases, J lost 3 bases, and 2 bases stayed unmatched. The CDR3 here is CASSTRGLGNTIYF. The CDR3 region has the DNA TGTGCCAGTAGTACCAGGGGGCTTGGAAACACCATATATTTT.

The chain is built from TRBV18 and TRBJ2-1, with TRBD1 identical over 9 bases. The V gene's germline CDR1 is KGHSH and CDR2 LQKENI. The V segment lost 1 base and the J segment 8 bases; nucleotides outside the gene matches: 6. This CDR3 contains 15 residues. CDR3 loop: CASSPRRDRDYEQFF. CDR3 nucleotides: TGTGCCAGCTCACCACGAAGGGACAGGGACTATGAGCAGTTCTTC.

The chain has TRBV7-2 and TRBJ1-1; D is perhaps TRBD1 (5 bases). The CDR3 has 12 amino acids. Germline V gene lookup returns CDR1 SGHTA and CDR2 FQGNSA. With 5 bases removed from V and 11 bases from J, the gap between germline ends came to 15 bases. CDR3 DNA: TGTGCCAGCAGCCTCCTAACAGGTGTCGCTTTCTTT. Its protein is CASSLLTGVAFF.

The CDR3 DNA reads as TGTGCCTGGAGAGCCATCGGGGGGGCCGGGGAGCTGTTTTTT. Protein sequence: CAWRAIGGAGELFF. The J gene is TRBJ2-2, the V gene TRBV30; 8 bases match TRBD2. Germline values: CDR1 GTSNPN, CDR2 SVGIG (reference sequence). This CDR3 region has 14 residues. The V segment lost 3 bases and the J segment 6 bases; nucleotides outside the gene matches: 6. The full variable domain, its missing parts supplied by reference TRBV30 and TRBJ2-2, is SQTIHQWPATLVQPVGSPLSLECTVEGTSNPNLYWYRQAAGRGLQLLFYSVGIGQISSEVPQNLSASRPQDRQFILSSKKLLLSDSGFYLCAWRAIGGAGELFFGEGSRLTVL.

This rearrangement joins TRBV29-1 to TRBJ1-3, with D perhaps TRBD1 (5 bases). V was shortened by 3 bases and J by 2 bases, with 11 bases between the two germline ends. CDR3 length: 14 residues. The V gene's germline CDR1 is SQVTM and CDR2 ANQGSEA. CDR3 region: CSVDHSGTGNTIYF. CDR3 DNA sequence: TGCAGCGTTGATCACTCAGGGACTGGAAACACCATATATTTT.

The chain couples TRBV2 to TRBJ2-3; 7 bases fit TRBD2. V gave up 7 bases and J gave up 9 bases; unmatched junction bases: 16. Germline CDR1 reads SNHLY; CDR2 reads FYNNEI. The CDR3 extends over 15 amino acids. DNA of the CDR3: TGTGCCAGCACCCGAGGGGCTAGCGGCGCGGGGACGCAGTATTTT. It codes for CASTRGASGAGTQYF.

This clone has only one observation. The genes are TRBV5-4 and TRBJ1-1; D might be TRBD1 (5 bases). V lost 0 bases and J 0 bases, leaving 9 bases between the germline ends. The CDR3 runs 15 residues. Germline V CDR1 and CDR2: SGHNT, YYREEE (reference sequence). Here the CDR3 reads CASSLDGRVNTEAFF. CDR3 DNA: TGTGCCAGCAGCTTGGATGGCAGGGTGAACACTGAAGCTTTCTTT.

The chain links TRBV15 to TRBJ2-2, with 10 positions matching TRBD2. V lost 3 bases and J lost 4; bases outside the gene matches: 5. Germline V lookup: CDR1 LNHNV, CDR2 YYDKDF (reference sequence). CDR3 length: 16 residues. The chain's CDR3 is CATSRGSGRGTGELFF. The CDR3 bases are TGTGCCACCAGCAGGGGGAGCGGGAGGGGCACCGGGGAGCTGTTTTTT. The variable domain in full, with the rest retrieved from reference TRBV15 and TRBJ2-2, is DAMVIQNPRYQVTQFGKPVTLSCSQTLNHNVMYWYQQKSSQAPKLLFHYYDKDFNNEADTPDNFQSRRPNTSFCFLDIRSPGLGDTAMYLCATSRGSGRGTGELFFGEGSRLTVL.

This sequence joins TRBV21-1 and TRBJ2-7; the table's D call TRBD1 went unverified against the DNA. TRBV21-1 is a pseudogene segment. The CDR3 runs 16 residues. CDR3 coding DNA: TGTGCCAGCAGCGTCCGCCGGGACACTGGCTCCTACGAGCAGTACTTC. The encoded protein is CASSVRRDTGSYEQYF.